This T cell receptor (beta chain) appears in the sequencing data of a study of identical twins. Whole-study findings and limits: Researchers reported excess low generation probability among twin-shared out-of-frame alpha sequences.

Regarding this clonotype: What it binds is not known.

The CDR3 runs to 16 residues. CDR1 is SGHRS and CDR2 is YFSETQ in the germline V gene. Unmatched junction bases numbered 10, after V lost 3 bases and J lost 8 bases. TCRdb reanalysed the 5' RACE reads using MiXCR and keeps one entry per CDR3 protein. The profile shows some 690,000 distinct CDR3 sequences, 20% to 25% of them singletons. These data were also reused for a study on T cells expressing NK-cell markers. That investigation notes: There were seven HCMV-seropositive donors and one seronegative donor among the eight sequenced. Researchers report these clonotypes also headed the CD3+CD56-NKG2C+ fraction in a few donors.

The rearrangement links TRBV5-1 to TRBJ2-1; TRBD2 matches at 11 bases. The sequence was obtained from a woman aged 18-35 years in good health. Sequencing was carried out using PBMCs. The CDR3 loop reads CASSSATSGIRYEQFF. In nucleotides, the CDR3 is TGCGCCAGCAGCTCGGCGACTAGCGGGATCAGGTATGAGCAGTTCTTC.